Presented here are 9 T cell receptor beta chains from one specimen sequenced in a study of OX40 agonist ivuxolimab in advanced cancers. Sequenced by immunoSEQ multiplex PCR; TCRdb stores in-frame clones only, minus some. The sample holds some 100,000 clones, approximately 81% seen once. Sequenced material: CD4+ or CD8+ T cells sorted from blood, taken in a trial of the OX40 agonist ivuxolimab. The receptors come from an adult with an advanced solid tumor such as melanoma, head and neck, liver or kidney cancer.

The chain links TRBV9 to TRBJ2-3, with D unresolved. In germline, CDR1 is SGDLS, CDR2 YYNGEE. This CDR3 is built from 16 residues. Trimming left V 1 base short and J 0 bases short, with 12 bases between. This CDR3 is CASSVLGQESTDTQYF. CDR3 in DNA: TGTGCCAGCAGCGTACTCGGGCAGGAAAGCACAGATACGCAGTATTTT. The full variable domain, in which reference TRBV9 and TRBJ2-3 provide the parts outside the CDR3, is DSGVTQTPKHLITATGQRVTLRCSPRSGDLSVYWYQQSLDQGLQFLIQYYNGEERAKGNILERFSAQQFPDLHSELNLSSLELGDSALYFCASSVLGQESTDTQYFGPGTRLTVL.

In this sample, this clone turned up a few times. The chain combines TRBV10-1 with TRBJ2-2; D is tentatively TRBD1 or TRBD2 (7 bases each). The germline V gene has CDR1 WNHNN and CDR2 SYGVQD (reference sequence). CDR3 length: 16 residues. Trimming removed 5 bases at V and 0 bases at J, with 13 bases between. The CDR3 nucleotides are TGCGCCAGCAGTTCAGGGGGGGCCGCGAACACCGGGGAGCTGTTTTTT. Translated: CASSSGGAANTGELFF.

This rearrangement joins TRBV7-8 to TRBJ1-1, with 8 bases identical to TRBD1. Looked up from germline, CDR1 is SGHVS and CDR2 is FQNEAQ. This CDR3 has 14 residues. The V gene end was trimmed by 4 bases and the J gene end by 3 bases; junction bases not matched to a gene: 4. CDR3 sequence reads: CASSSYRGDTEAFF. For the CDR3, the DNA is TGTGCCAGCAGCTCTTACAGGGGGGACACTGAAGCTTTCTTT.

The chain links TRBV15 to TRBJ1-1, with D perhaps TRBD1 (6 bases). Trimming pared 1 base from V and 9 bases from J, leaving 18 bases between. CDR3 length equals 15 residues. Germline assignment: CDR1 LNHNV and CDR2 YYDKDF (reference sequence). The CDR3: CATSRVQGGTTQAFF. The CDR3, as DNA: TGTGCCACCAGCAGAGTACAGGGCGGGACTACTCAAGCTTTCTTT.

The V call is TRBV5-4, the J call TRBJ1-6; 8 bases are shared with TRBD1. V gave up 3 bases and J gave up 7 bases; unmatched junction bases: 6. The CDR3 runs 15 residues. Germline lookup yields CDR1 SGHNT and CDR2 YYREEE (reference sequence). The CDR3 spells CASSSSQGANSPLHF. The CDR3, as DNA: TGTGCCAGCAGCTCCTCTCAGGGGGCGAATTCACCCCTCCACTTT.

In its sample, this clone was seen a few times. V is TRBV19 and J is TRBJ1-1; TRBD1 aligns across 8 bases. Germline CDR1 and CDR2: LNHDA and SQIVND (reference sequence). V lost 7 bases and J lost 0; bases outside the gene matches: 4. The CDR3 contains 14 residues. The CDR3 region has the DNA TGTGCCAGTAACCGGGACAGGATGAACACTGAAGCTTTCTTT. Residues: CASNRDRMNTEAFF.

The V gene is TRBV28, the J gene TRBJ1-5; possibly TRBD1 for D (5 bases). V was trimmed by 6 bases and J by 4 bases, leaving 19 bases between them. Germline V lookup: CDR1 MDHEN, CDR2 SYDVKM. CDR3 length: 16 residues. CDR3 in DNA: TGTGCCAGCAGACAAACGTGGGGGGGGGAAAATCAGCCCCAGCATTTT. Its translation is CASRQTWGGENQPQHF.

This clone occurred once. The chain is built from TRBV6-8 and TRBJ1-2, with D maybe TRBD1 (6 bases). The CDR3 is made up of 13 amino acids. Trimming shortened V by 2 bases and J by 5 bases, and 9 bases separated the two germline ends. Germline CDR1 reads MNHGY; CDR2 reads SAAAGT. The CDR3 loop is CASSYTDRYGYTF. CDR3 nucleotide sequence: TGTGCCAGCAGTTACACTGACAGGTATGGCTACACCTTC.

Only one count was recorded for this clone. The J gene is TRBJ2-3, the V gene TRBV9; 8 bases align to TRBD1. The germline CDR1 and CDR2 sequences are SGDLS and YYNGEE. J gave up 3 bases and V 1 base, and 7 bases lay outside the gene matches. The CDR3 runs 16 residues. This CDR3 is CASSVTAGGMTDTQYF. DNA for the CDR3: TGTGCCAGCAGCGTAACGGCAGGGGGCATGACAGATACGCAGTATTTT.